This T cell receptor (beta chain) was sequenced during a study of T-cell reconstitution after alpha-beta-depleted transplantation in children. Preparation of the TCRbeta library was carried out with unique molecular identifiers. Each CDR3 protein is one row after TCRdb ran MiXCR on the PCR reads. Found here are approximately 350,000 distinct CDR3 sequences, roughly 15% of them singletons; the top ten hold 3.5% to 4.5%. The sequence came from a human donor who donated a stem cell graft to a child with Fanconi anemia. The material was PBMCs, obtained from the stem cell graft.

As DNA, the CDR3 is TGTGCCAGCAGCTTGTGGGGGGAAAAACTGTTTTTT. It codes for CASSLWGEKLFF. V is TRBV5-6 and J is TRBJ1-4; D is possibly TRBD1 (5 bases). CDR3 length: 12 amino acids. Germline CDR1 is SGHDT and CDR2 is YYEEEE. V was cut by 1 base and J by 8 bases, with 6 bases left in between. The full variable domain, completed using reference TRBV5-6 and TRBJ1-4, is DAGVTQSPTHLIKTRGQQVTLRCSPKSGHDTVSWYQQALGQGPQFIFQYYEEEERQRGNFPDRFSGHQFPNYSSELNVNALLLGDSALYLCASSLWGEKLFFGSGTQLSVL.